This paragraph covers one T cell receptor beta chain sequence. The antigen it recognizes is unknown. No base qualities exist here, and no much larger clone lies one base off it. The data stem from a study of cytomegalovirus exposure and HLA in healthy donors (dated by TCRdb to 2017 to 2019). In the study overall: In an earlier analysis of under 750 of the donors, 276 Gb of sequence data and 117 million unique TCR beta sequences from roughly 180 million T cells were reported. Rather than using new phenotypic data, the later analysis identified candidate immune exposures from TCR beta sequences and from how often those sequences occurred across donors. A later genetic analysis took genome-wide SNP genotypes for about three fifths of the 666 donors and used that subset as a discovery cohort. An earlier analysis of approximately 500 of the donors applied high-throughput TCR beta sequencing to assess whether each TCR beta V gene segment acted as functional or pseudogenic. The genetic ancestry cluster associated with self-reported Caucasian donors included 81% of the roughly 400 genotyped donors. All discovery cohort repertoires had been generated on a single sequencing platform. The number of donors typed differed by locus, with roughly 620-630 for A, B, C, DRB1 and DQB1, 522 for DQA1, nearly 610 for DPA1, and 400 to 490 for DPB1. The study aimed to test whether cataloging public T cell receptors could reveal signatures of past pathogen exposure. Roughly 300 gigabases of sequencing data and 70 million to 100 million unique TCR sequences made up an early release that covered under 750 HLA-typed donors. Besides the first cohort of roughly 640 subjects, a separate validation cohort made up of roughly 130 different subjects was used. High-throughput TCR immunosequencing, statistical association of individual TCRs with disease status, and machine learning were combined to predict cytomegalovirus infection status. Both class I and class II loci were covered by HLA typing, at four-digit resolution. In a later analysis, previously published TCR beta repertoires from 550 to 750 donors were re-analyzed and high-resolution HLA genotyping was added so that TCR occurrence patterns could be studied. Roughly 5 DR-DQ haplotypes were handled as single units for association and clustering because linkage in the cohort was strong. Donor age, sex, ethnicity and CMV serostatus were collected together with the repertoire data. The T cell repertoires of 666 subjects were profiled by immunosequencing and related to cytomegalovirus serostatus. Across approximately 420 genotyped donors of the cohort, an average of about 240,000 unique TCR beta nucleotide sequences per donor were sequenced, and approximately 17% of those sequences were non-productive.

In total, over 600 healthy bone marrow donors made up the cohort. At the time of sampling, all cohort members were nominally healthy, though unrecorded immune exposures were likely present. The donor tested CMV seronegative, placing the donor among the approximately 400 seronegative members of the cohort. Each donor provided a peripheral blood sample, and peripheral blood mononuclear cells were used for TCR beta sequencing. The Qiagen DNeasy Blood Extraction Kit was used to extract genomic DNA from the blood cell samples. The investigation overall reported the following: An association between a missense DCLRE1C variant and V-gene and J-gene trimming of TCR beta chains was found in a later genetic analysis and replicated in an independent cohort. The authors suggested that the approach could potentially be generalized to other disease states and immunological phenotypes. According to a later analysis, most CMV-associated TCR beta chains appeared to be HLA-restricted, and the HLA associations seemed to be driven largely by CMV exposure. Most TCR sequences were seen in very few donors, while some public TCRs were found in many individuals. Some 15 rarely observed V segments, including chromosome 9 orphons, were excluded from the earlier analysis of approximately 600 of the donors because counts were too low. Linkage disequilibrium might explain the correlated functional status among segregating V segments, but an unknown experimental factor could not be ruled out. Because some donors lacked HLA typing at each locus, the association tests relied only on the typed subset. Several of the top co-occurrence clusters appeared to be linked to parvovirus B19, influenza, CMV and Epstein-Barr virus, according to a later analysis. A further reported finding was that TCR beta sequences accurately predicted the HLA-A and HLA-B alleles for most subjects in the first cohort. In a later genetic analysis, fewer N-insertions in productive TCRs were reported among donors in an Asian-associated ancestry cluster than the roughly 640-donor mean. The classifier was reported to diagnose cytomegalovirus status with high specificity and sensitivity in both the original and validation cohorts. Compared with equally common non-associated chains, HLA-associated TCR beta chains in a later analysis were more clonally expanded and had lower generation probabilities. In this cohort, only TCR beta chains were sequenced, and detectable features were limited by the absence of alpha or paired-chain data. In vitro tests confirmed that a few of the cytomegalovirus-associated TCR beta chains recognize cytomegalovirus antigens. A cluster of highly shared sequence variants was judged likely to be a technical artifact of the sequencing pipeline. A total of some 180 TCR beta chains were listed by the study as associated with cytomegalovirus. In an earlier analysis of about 600 of the donors, most TCR beta V segments appeared in productive rearrangements about 87% or about 30% of the time, broadly matching IMGT annotations. The only immune exposure information available for the cohort was CMV serostatus. A later analysis associated 15,000 to 20,000 TCR beta sequences with specific HLA alleles at a false discovery rate of 0.05. Roughly uniform sequencing depth across donors was assumed in presence/absence analyses, although this assumption may not hold. Strong co-occurrence of HLA alleles, especially DR and DQ, made assigning TCR associations to individual alleles difficult. In a later analysis, the rate of TCR association differed among HLA loci, with DRB1 alleles having the most associated TCRs and HLA-C alleles having the fewest.

Libraries came from the immunoSEQ multiplex PCR assay. The multiplex PCR relied on a mix of 60 forward primers for TCR Vbeta segments and 13 reverse primers for TCR Jbeta segments. The CDR3 region of rearranged TCR beta genes was amplified from genomic DNA by a multiplex PCR assay. On the Illumina HiSeq System, the amplified TCR beta libraries were sequenced as 87-base-pair reads. On the authors' methods: Across the 670 or so repertoires, a later analysis counted approximately 75 million unique TCR beta chains, around 10 million of which were shared by at least two donors. Raw reads were error-corrected and collapsed into unique sequences by a nearest-neighbor algorithm in which closely related sequences were merged to remove PCR and sequencing errors. Alignment of CDR3 sequences to IMGT reference sequences was used to assign V, D and J gene segments. For a sequence to be retained, at least a six-nucleotide match to both a V gene segment and a J gene segment was required. Rearrangements were classified as productive when the CDR3 lacked stop codons and remained in frame with V and J, and all other rearrangements were classified as non-productive. Following IMGT convention, CDR3 was defined as the stretch from the second conserved V-encoded cysteine up to the conserved J-encoded phenylalanine. In an earlier analysis of roughly 580 of the donors, sequences lacking an unambiguous match to a single V gene segment were excluded. An earlier analysis of approximately 590 of the donors classified V segments as functional when productive rearrangements were above 56.7% and as segregating when the standard deviation between donors was above 5%. To diagnose cytomegalovirus status from the catalog of TCR beta chain sequences, a statistical classification framework was built. In a later analysis, TCR nucleotide sequences were compared against IMGT/GENE-DB human TR gene sequences so that V and J genes could be assigned. Using the TCRdist pipeline, a later analysis assigned CDR3 sequences along with most-parsimonious VDJ recombination scenarios. In a later analysis, every TCR beta chain was defined by the combination of its CDR3 amino acid sequence and its V-gene family, and reads without a unique V-gene family were dropped. A later analysis removed nearly 600 highly shared, low-generation-probability nucleotide sequences to deal with suspected cross-contamination and a sequencing artifact. For each public chain, a later analysis derived a clonal expansion index from normalized ranks of inferred template counts within each repertoire. Generation probabilities in a later analysis came from a VDJ recombination model fitted to out-of-frame rearrangements, and those results were checked against IGoR. Hypergeometric tests were used in a later analysis to score TCR-TCR, TCR-HLA and TCR-CMV co-occurrence, with a repertoire-size bias correction applied to the TCR pairs. In a later analysis, false discovery rates were estimated by permuting HLA or CMV assignments 20 times. In a later analysis, co-occurring TCRs were grouped using DBSCAN, and TCRdist sequence similarity was added for clustering within HLA-allele-positive subsets. Co-occurrence clustering excluded repertoires with fewer than 30,000 or more than 120,000 public chains, plus five with anomalous nucleotide sharing. Sourced from immuneACCESS, this table was stored by TCRdb with only in-frame sequences that have V and J called. A share of the clones is absent; for the studies checked, an unresolved V gene accounts for under half, and the remainder has no known explanation. V, J and clone size reflect that table, while D and trimming were determined from the DNA. The sample records roughly 220,000 clones, 82% of which are singletons. Roughly 2.5% of the sample lies in the top ten.

The sequencing sample was made of PBMCs. The clonotype was recovered from a woman aged 40 to 50 in good health and CMV-seronegative.

In nucleotide form, the sequence is TGTGCCAGCAGGGCCCTGGCGGGGCCTGTGAAGCAGTACTTC. Its protein is CASRALAGPVKQYF. Recombination linked TRBV2 to TRBJ2-7, with TRBD2 perhaps the D gene, on 6 matching bases. V is reduced by 6 bases and J by 8 bases, leaving a spacing of 20 bases between them. From a lookup of the germline V gene, CDR1 and CDR2 are SNHLY and FYNNEI. The CDR3 starts with the cysteine, ends with the phenylalanine, and has 14 residues. Just CDR3 DNA is preserved here, 42 bases in frame from base 1. When the CDR3 is completed using the reference TRBV2 and TRBJ2-7 genes on either side, the full variable domain is EPEVTQTPSHQVTQMGQEVILRCVPISNHLYFYWYRQILGQKVEFLVSFYNNEISEKSEIFDDQFSVERPDGSNFTLKIRSTKLEDSAMYFCASRALAGPVKQYFGPGTRLTVT.